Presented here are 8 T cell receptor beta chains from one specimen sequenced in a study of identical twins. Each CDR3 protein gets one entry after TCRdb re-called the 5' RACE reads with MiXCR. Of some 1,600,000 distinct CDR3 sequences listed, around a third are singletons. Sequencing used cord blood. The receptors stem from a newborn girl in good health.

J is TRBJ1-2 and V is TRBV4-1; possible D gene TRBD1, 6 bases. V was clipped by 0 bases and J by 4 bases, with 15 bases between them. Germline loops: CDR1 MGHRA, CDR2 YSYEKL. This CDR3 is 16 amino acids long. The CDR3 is CASSQDDLDRSYGYTF. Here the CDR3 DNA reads TGCGCCAGCAGCCAAGATGATCTCGACAGGAGCTATGGCTACACCTTC.

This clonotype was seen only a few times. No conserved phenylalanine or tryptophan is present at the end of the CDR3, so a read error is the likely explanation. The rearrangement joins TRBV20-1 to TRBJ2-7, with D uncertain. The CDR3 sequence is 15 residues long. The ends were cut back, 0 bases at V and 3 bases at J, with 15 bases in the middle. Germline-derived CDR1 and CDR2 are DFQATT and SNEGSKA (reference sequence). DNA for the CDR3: TGCAGTGCTAGAGATCTGACCCAATCTGTCTACGAGCAGTACTTA. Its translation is CSARDLTQSVYEQYL.

CDR3 coding DNA: TGTGCCAGCAGCTCGATGGACTGGAGCTCCTACAATGAGCAGTTCTTC. Its protein product is CASSSMDWSSYNEQFF. The gene calls are TRBV11-1 and TRBJ2-1, with D perhaps TRBD2 (5 bases). This CDR3 has 16 amino acids. Germline loops: CDR1 SGHAT, CDR2 FQDESV (reference sequence). V lost 4 bases to trimming and J lost 0 bases, with 13 bases between them.

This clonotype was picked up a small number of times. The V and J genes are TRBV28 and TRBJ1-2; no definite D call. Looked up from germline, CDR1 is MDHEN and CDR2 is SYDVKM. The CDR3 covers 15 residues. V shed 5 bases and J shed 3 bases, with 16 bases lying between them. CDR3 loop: CASSSPSGRDYGYTF. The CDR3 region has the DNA TGTGCCAGCAGTAGTCCATCCGGACGGGACTATGGCTACACCTTC.

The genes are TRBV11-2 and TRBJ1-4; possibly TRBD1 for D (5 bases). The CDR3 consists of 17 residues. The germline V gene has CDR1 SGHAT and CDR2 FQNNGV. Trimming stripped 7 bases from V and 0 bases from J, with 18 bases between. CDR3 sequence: CASTHIGHAATNEKLFF. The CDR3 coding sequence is TGTGCCAGCACCCACATAGGACACGCTGCAACTAATGAAAAACTGTTTTTT.

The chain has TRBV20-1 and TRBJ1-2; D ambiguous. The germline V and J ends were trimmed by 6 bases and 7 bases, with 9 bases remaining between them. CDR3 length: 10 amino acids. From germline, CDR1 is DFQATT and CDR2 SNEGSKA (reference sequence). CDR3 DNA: TGCAGTGCCCTGGAGGTTGGCTACACCTTC. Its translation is CSALEVGYTF.

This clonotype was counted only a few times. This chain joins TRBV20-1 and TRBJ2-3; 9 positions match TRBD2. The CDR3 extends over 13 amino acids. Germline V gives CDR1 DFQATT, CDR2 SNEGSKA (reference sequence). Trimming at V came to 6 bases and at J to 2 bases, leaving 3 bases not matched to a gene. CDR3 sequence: CSALAGNTDTQYF. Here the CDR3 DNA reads TGCAGTGCCCTAGCGGGGAACACAGATACGCAGTATTTT.

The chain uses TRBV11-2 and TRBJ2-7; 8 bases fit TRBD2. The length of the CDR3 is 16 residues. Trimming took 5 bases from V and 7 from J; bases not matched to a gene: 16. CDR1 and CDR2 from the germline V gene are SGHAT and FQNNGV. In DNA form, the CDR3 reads TGTGCCAGCAGCCCGATAGCGGGGCATAAAGGCAATGAGCAGTACTTC. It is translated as CASSPIAGHKGNEQYF. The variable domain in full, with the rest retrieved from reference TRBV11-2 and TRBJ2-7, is EAGVAQSPRYKIIEKRQSVAFWCNPISGHATLYWYQQILGQGPKLLIQFQNNGVVDDSQLPKDRFSAERLKGVDSTLKIQPAKLEDSAVYLCASSPIAGHKGNEQYFGPGTRLTVT.